What follows are 14 T cell receptor beta chains derived from one specimen sequenced in a study of T cell responses to AZD1222 COVID-19 vaccine. The method was immunoSEQ multiplex PCR; TCRdb's version includes in-frame clones alone and lacks a portion of them. The table lists some 100,000 clones, 80% to 95% of them singletons. The specimen was peripheral blood, collected 28 days after the second AZD1222 dose. Receptor source: an adult who received the AZD1222 COVID-19 vaccine.

The V and J genes are TRBV6-4 and TRBJ1-6; D gene unclear. CDR3 size: 15 residues. V dropped 0 bases and J dropped 6 bases, with 9 bases sitting between them. Per the germline V gene, CDR1 is MRHNA and CDR2 is SNTAGT. The CDR3 coding sequence is TGTGCCAGCAGTGACTCGGCTGGCGGTAATTCACCCCTCCACTTT. Residues: CASSDSAGGNSPLHF.

V gene TRBV7-2 combines with J gene TRBJ2-5; 8 nucleotides align to TRBD2. Germline V gene sequence: CDR1 SGHTA, CDR2 FQGNSA. This CDR3 comprises 18 residues. The V segment lost 2 bases and the J segment 5 bases; nucleotides outside the gene matches: 16. The CDR3 region has the DNA TGTGCCAGCAGCTTAATTGGGGGGACTGGTAGCGGGGTGGAGACCCAGTACTTC. It codes for CASSLIGGTGSGVETQYF.

The chain recombines TRBV11-2 with TRBJ2-2; TRBD2 agrees at 11 bases. This CDR3 has 17 amino acids. Trimming at V came to 6 bases and at J to 0 bases, leaving 6 bases not matched to a gene. Germline V gene data show CDR1 as SGHAT and CDR2 as FQNNGV. CDR3 DNA: TGTGCCAGCAGATCAACTAGCGGGGGAGCGAACACCGGGGAGCTGTTTTTT. As protein: CASRSTSGGANTGELFF.

The chain has TRBV2 and TRBJ1-2; TRBD1 is a possible D gene (5 bases). V dropped 1 base and J dropped 1 base, with 10 bases sitting between them. Germline CDR1 reads SNHLY; CDR2 reads FYNNEI. The CDR3 totals 15 residues. CDR3 residues: CASSEVGTVNYGYTF. The DNA for the CDR3 is TGTGCCAGCAGTGAAGTCGGGACGGTTAACTATGGCTACACCTTC.

The chain couples TRBV3-1 (or the pseudogene TRBV3-2) to TRBJ2-3, with TRBD1 identical over 9 bases. The CDR3 runs to 14 residues. The germline gives CDR1 LGHDT, CDR2 YNNKEL (reference sequence). V lost 5 bases, J lost 4 bases, and 4 bases stayed unmatched. Written as DNA, the CDR3 is TGTGCCAGCAGCTACAGGGGGCAGGCAGATACGCAGTATTTT. Translating it yields CASSYRGQADTQYF.

The chain recombines TRBV19 with TRBJ2-7; 8 nucleotides agree with TRBD1. CDR3 size: 15 residues. Losses at the gene ends were 4 bases for V and 4 bases for J; bases not matched to a gene: 9. Germline V lookup: CDR1 LNHDA, CDR2 SQIVND (reference sequence). The CDR3 is CASSNQGATMYEQYF. CDR3 DNA: TGTGCCAGTAGTAACCAGGGGGCGACGATGTACGAGCAGTACTTC.

This chain joins TRBV24-1 and TRBJ2-1; TRBD1 might be the D (6 bases). V was shortened by 4 bases and J by 3 bases, with 12 bases between the two germline ends. There are 15 residues in the CDR3. Germline V gives CDR1 KGHDR, CDR2 SFDVKD. The CDR3 bases are TGTGCCACCAGTGAAACAGGGTACCTCTACAATGAGCAGTTCTTC. As protein: CATSETGYLYNEQFF.

The V gene is TRBV19, the J gene TRBJ1-5; D is undetermined. V was cut by 4 bases and J by 4 bases, with 8 bases left in between. The CDR3 spans 13 residues. CDR1 and CDR2 (germline): LNHDA, SQIVND (reference sequence). The CDR3 coding sequence is TGTGCCAGTAGTACAACTAGTAATCAGCCCCAGCATTTT. This encodes CASSTTSNQPQHF.

The chain recombines TRBV12-3 or TRBV12-4 with TRBJ2-1; no clear D gene. Trimming left V 6 bases short and J 4 bases short, with 1 base between. This CDR3 is built from 10 residues. The CDR3 bases are TGTGCCAGCAGGTACAATGAGCAGTTCTTC. This gives the protein CASRYNEQFF.

The V gene is TRBV10-2, the J gene TRBJ2-3; 10 bases agree with TRBD2. The V gene end was trimmed by 8 bases and the J gene end by 2 bases; junction bases not matched to a gene: 4. The CDR3 runs to 14 residues. Germline-derived CDR1 and CDR2 are WSHSY and SAAADI. CDR3 DNA sequence: TGCGCCAGCCTTAGCGGGGGGCCCACAGATACGCAGTATTTT. Translation gives CASLSGGPTDTQYF.

The genes are TRBV3-1 (or the pseudogene TRBV3-2) and TRBJ1-2; a weak D match, TRBD1 (6 bases). The CDR3 consists of 12 residues. V was shortened by 3 bases and J by 9 bases, with 11 bases between the two germline ends. Per the germline V gene, CDR1 is LGHDT and CDR2 is YNNKEL (reference sequence). The CDR3 nucleotides are TGTGCCAGCAGCCAGGGGGGGCAGAGCTACACCTTC. This translates into CASSQGGQSYTF.

For the CDR3, the DNA is TGTGCCAGCAGCCGTACCGAGAGGGAGACGGCAAACCCGAATCAGCCCCAGCATTTT. Translating gives CASSRTERETANPNQPQHF. The V call is TRBV4-2, the J call TRBJ1-5; no reliable D call. Per the germline V gene, CDR1 is LGHNA and CDR2 is YNFKEQ. Between the trimmed V and J ends, which lost 4 bases and 4 bases, there was a span of 26 bases. The CDR3 runs to 19 residues.

About this clone itself: One junction end disagrees with the germline gene, perhaps due to a read error. The chain is built from TRBV7-6 and TRBJ1-4; TRBD1 might be the D (6 bases). Looked up from germline, CDR1 is SGHVS and CDR2 is FNYEAQ. This CDR3 has 13 residues. The CDR3 DNA sequence: TGTGCCAGCAGCCTAGCCAGGGGTGAAAAACTGTTTTTT. This translates into CASSLARGEKLFF.

CDR3 residues: CARSLVAGRGEPQHF. In DNA form, the CDR3 reads TGTGCCAGAAGCTTGGTGGCAGGGAGAGGGGAGCCCCAGCATTTT. The chain carries TRBV5-3 and TRBJ1-5; TRBD1 is a possible D gene (5 bases). TRBV5-3 is identified as an open reading frame with a role that is uncertain. The CDR3 runs to 15 residues. The V end was cut by 0 bases, the J end by 8 bases, with 15 bases between.